The source of this T cell receptor (beta chain) is a study of T cell clonality in common variable immunodeficiency. Study results and caveats: Reportedly, TCR beta sequences from common variable immunodeficiency showed fewer deletions and N-nucleotide insertions.

Notes on this clone: Its antigen is unknown. The read ends 3 residues before the CDR3 terminus; that terminus is restored from the germline J gene.

The CDR3 has 14 amino acids. Trimming took off 2 bases at V and 4 bases at J, with 11 bases between the two ends. In germline, CDR1 is SGHTA, CDR2 FQGNSA. TCRdb's copy holds only in-frame clones and misses some; the assay was immunoSEQ multiplex PCR. Its table records several thousand clones. Sequencing was performed on peripheral blood mononuclear cells. The rearrangement uses TRBV7-2 and TRBJ2-5, with D tentatively TRBD1 (5 bases). This clonotype was sampled from a human donor with common variable immunodeficiency. CDR3 DNA (partial): TGTGCCAGCAGCTTACAGGGCAGGCGAGAGACC. This sequence encodes CASSLQGRRET. The whole CDR3 protein is CASSLQGRRETQYF. Looking up the rest from reference TRBV7-2 and TRBJ2-5 gives the full variable domain: GAGVSQSPSNKVTEKGKDVELRCDPISGHTALYWYRQSLGQGLEFLIYFQGNSAPDKSGLPSDRFSAERTGGSVSTLTIQRTQQEDSAVYLCASSLQGRRETQYFGPGTRLLVL.